This T cell receptor (beta chain) derives from a study of CD8+CD57+ T cells in acquired aplastic anemia. Background on the study: The DNA of sorted CD4+ and CD8+ cells averaged 3.2 ug.

Profiles of TCR beta VDJ and CDR3 were generated from a genomic DNA template. TCRdb re-analysed the reads in MiXCR, keeping a single row per CDR3 protein. The profile shows 150,000 to 200,000 distinct CDR3 sequences, around 50% of them singletons. This clonotype appeared a few times. Patients chosen for sequencing had CD8+CD57+ cells that had expanded, as shown by flow cytometry. A severe acquired aplastic anemia diagnosis applied to all patients. Sampling of blood occurred while the patients had still received no therapy. The CDR3 consists of 13 residues. From germline, CDR1 is KGHSH and CDR2 LQKENI. V dropped 1 base and J dropped 2 bases, with 5 bases sitting between them.

The receptor comes from a human donor with aplastic anemia. V gene TRBV18 combines with J gene TRBJ2-5, with no clear D. Specimen: sorted CD4+, CD8+, or CD8+CD57+ T cells (not recorded which) from PBMCs. CDR3 region: CASSPQDQETQYF. The CDR3 DNA reads TGTGCCAGCTCACCACAGGATCAAGAGACCCAGTACTTC.